Each of the 9 T cell receptor beta chains below was sequenced from the same sample in a study of T cell responses to AZD1222 COVID-19 vaccine. Produced via immunoSEQ multiplex PCR; TCRdb's table is partial and in-frame only. The table has 100,000 to 150,000 clones, around 89% seen once. The sequencing used peripheral blood, collected 28 days after the second AZD1222 dose. The source of these receptors is an adult who received the AZD1222 COVID-19 vaccine.

Here the CDR3 DNA reads TGCGCCAGCAGCTTATCGACCGTTGAACCCGAAAAACTGTTTTTT. Residues: CASSLSTVEPEKLFF. The chain uses TRBV5-1 and TRBJ1-4; no clear D. Trimming removed 2 bases from V and 8 bases from J, with 16 bases in between. This CDR3 has 15 residues. CDR1 is SGHRS, CDR2 YFSETQ, per germline.

This CDR3 reads CASSPGNEQFF. The CDR3 DNA follows: TGTGCCAGCAGCCCAGGAAATGAGCAGTTCTTC. The chain links TRBV13 to TRBJ2-1; D is unresolved. CDR3 size: 11 residues. Trimming left V 5 bases short and J 7 bases short, with 6 bases between. From germline, CDR1 is PRHDT and CDR2 FYEKMQ (reference sequence). Using reference TRBV13 and TRBJ2-1 for the parts outside the CDR3, the full variable domain is AAGVIQSPRHLIKEKRETATLKCYPIPRHDTVYWYQQGPGQDPQFLISFYEKMQSDKGSIPDRFSAQQFSDYHSELNMSSLELGDSALYFCASSPGNEQFFGPGTRLTVL.

This clone is deemed medium-sized (0.01 to 0.1%). The chain is built from TRBV5-1 and TRBJ2-7; D gene ambiguous. The V and J ends lost 1 base and 3 bases respectively, with 8 bases between them. CDR1 SGHRS and CDR2 YFSETQ come from the germline V gene. The CDR3 has 13 residues. The CDR3 region is CASSLTEFYEQYF. CDR3 sequence (DNA): TGCGCCAGCAGCTTGACAGAGTTCTACGAGCAGTACTTC. The full variable domain, rest sourced from reference TRBV5-1 and TRBJ2-7, is KAGVTQTPRYLIKTRGQQVTLSCSPISGHRSVSWYQQTPGQGLQFLFEYFSETQRNKGNFPGRFSGRQFSNSRSEMNVSTLELGDSALYLCASSLTEFYEQYFGPGTRLTVT.

The chain uses TRBV12-3 or TRBV12-4 and TRBJ2-3, with D unclear. V was shortened by 3 bases and J by 2 bases, with 3 bases between the two germline ends. The CDR3 is made up of 12 amino acids. The CDR3 region has the DNA TGTGCCAGCAGTTTCTACACAGATACGCAGTATTTT. Its protein product is CASSFYTDTQYF.

The V call is TRBV6-5, the J call TRBJ1-4; weak D call: TRBD1 (6 bases). Germline V lookup: CDR1 MNHEY, CDR2 SVGAGI. Trimming left V 6 bases short and J 5 bases short, with 16 bases between. This CDR3 has 15 residues. The CDR3 sequence is CASRPTGTGNEKLFF. CDR3 in DNA: TGTGCCAGCAGACCTACAGGGACCGGGAATGAAAAACTGTTTTTT.

This clone was seen just once. The chain combines TRBV5-6 with TRBJ2-7; maybe TRBD2 (5 bases). Trimming took off 0 bases at V and 3 bases at J, with 7 bases between the two ends. The CDR3 sequence is 13 residues long. The germline V gene has CDR1 SGHDT and CDR2 YYEEEE. In DNA, the CDR3 is TGTGCCAGCAGCTTGGAAACTAGCTACGAGCAGTACTTC. It specifies CASSLETSYEQYF.

CDR3 in DNA: TGTGCCAGCAGTGGGGCGGGTCCCTCCTACGAGCAGTACTTC. This gives the protein CASSGAGPSYEQYF. V usage is TRBV27 and J usage is TRBJ2-7; D may match TRBD1 or TRBD2 (5 bases each). Germline loops: CDR1 MNHEY, CDR2 SMNVEV (reference sequence). This CDR3 is built from 14 residues. Trimming stripped 5 bases from V and 0 bases from J, with 11 bases between.

J is TRBJ1-2 and V is TRBV12-3 or TRBV12-4; 10 bases are shared with TRBD1. The trim removed 5 bases at V and 7 bases at J, leaving 4 bases unmatched. The CDR3 length is 13 residues. CDR3 loop: CASSDRGLGGYTF. CDR3 in DNA: TGTGCCAGCAGTGACAGGGGGCTCGGTGGCTACACCTTC.

This chain connects TRBV28 to TRBJ2-1; the D gene is possibly TRBD2 (5 bases). CDR1 is MDHEN, CDR2 SYDVKM, per germline. The CDR3 has 14 residues. The V and J ends lost 6 bases and 7 bases respectively, with 16 bases between them. CDR3 residues: CASRGHPPGNEQFF. DNA of the CDR3: TGTGCCAGCAGAGGTCACCCGCCGGGGAATGAGCAGTTCTTC.